This T cell receptor (beta chain) emerged from a study of regulatory T cells in long-lasting Graves disease. As for the study in general: Antithyroid drug intake by newly diagnosed Graves' patients had lasted under 3 months. General study results and limits: With persistent disease, TRBV28, TRBJ1-2 and TRBJ2-5 were the favored segments. Newly diagnosed Graves' patients had higher TCR diversity than persistent ones.

Building of the TCR beta libraries involved iRepertoire HTBI primers and Arm-PCR of CDR3 regions. MiXCR, applied by TCRdb to the multiplex PCR reads, yields one record per CDR3 protein. The table lists roughly 560,000 distinct CDR3 sequences, more than 10% of them singletons. Specified time point: newly diagnosed GD, antithyroid drugs for less than 3 months. Generation of the TCR library employed RNA extracted from PBMCs. This clonotype appeared many times. Its target is unknown. CDR1 is MDHEN and CDR2 is SYDVKM in the germline V gene. The V end lost 6 bases, the J end lost 0 bases, and 12 bases lay between the germline ends. The CDR3 totals 14 residues. A further study also used this sample, focusing on T cells in Graves' hyperthyroidism and ophthalmopathy.

The clonotype comes from a woman in her twenties or thirties with Graves disease. The V and J genes are TRBV28 and TRBJ2-7; D not certain. The specimen was peripheral blood mononuclear cells (PBMCs), collected at new diagnosis, from a patient treated with antithyroid drugs. The CDR3 nucleotides are TGTGCCAGCAGCTTAGTACTGAGCTCCTACGAGCAGTACTTC. It encodes CASSLVLSSYEQYF.